This entry is about one T cell receptor beta chain. What it binds is unknown. This record belongs to a study of T-cell reconstitution after alpha-beta-depleted transplantation in children. Findings and caveats of the study: After transplant, at about two months, alpha-beta T cells were reportedly derived from several hundred expanded graft clones. There were some patients whose high TCRbeta diversity at day 60 came from surviving recipient T cells and thymic progenitors. Newly produced T cells mostly provided counts and TCRbeta diversity after one year, as hyperexpanded clones declined.

Unique molecular identifiers were used to barcode this TCRbeta library. TCRdb reanalysed the PCR reads using MiXCR and keeps one entry per CDR3 protein. This table has approximately 230,000 distinct CDR3 sequences, approximately 24% appearing once. CDR1 and CDR2 (germline): SNHLY, FYNNEI. V lost 6 bases to trimming and J lost 6 bases; unmatched junction nucleotides: 9. The CDR3 covers 15 residues. The TCR comes from a female patient aged 2-15 years who had a stem cell transplant for congenital amegakaryocytic thrombocytopenia, so the T cells may come from the graft donor. The starting material was PBMCs, mostly from graft donor cells, obtained 360 days after TCRalphabeta/CD19-depleted stem cell transplant. The rearrangement joins TRBV2 to TRBJ2-7; 12 bases line up with TRBD2. The CDR3 bases are TGTGCCAGCAGGCCCCGACTAGCGGGAGACGGCGAGCAGTACTTC. Amino acids: CASRPRLAGDGEQYF. Supplemented by reference TRBV2 and TRBJ2-7, the full variable domain reads EPEVTQTPSHQVTQMGQEVILRCVPISNHLYFYWYRQILGQKVEFLVSFYNNEISEKSEIFDDQFSVERPDGSNFTLKIRSTKLEDSAMYFCASRPRLAGDGEQYFGPGTRLTVT.